This paragraph reports one T cell receptor (beta chain). Its specificity is unknown. Target depth was 1 in 200,000 to 1 in 1 million T cells, about 10x per clonotype. Generated by immunoSEQ multiplex PCR, the TCRdb table keeps only in-frame clones and is missing some. The table has approximately 16,000 clones, roughly 66% seen once. This sample is drawn from a study of cytotoxic CD8 clonotypes in ibrutinib-treated CLL. Study overall: On average, each sample had about 260,000 productive templates and 100,000 or so productive rearrangements. Study observations and caveats: At ibrutinib response, clonality increased, and at progression it declined back toward baseline. Sampling of sustained-remission and progressing patients occurred at differing times.

Sequenced here: PBMCs, sampled before ibrutinib treatment. The sequence came from a human donor with chronic lymphocytic leukemia.

CDR3 DNA sequence: TGTGCCAGCAGCGTAGAGCCAACCTTCCTTCATGATACGCAGTATTTT. It codes for CASSVEPTFLHDTQYF. The gene calls are TRBV9 and TRBJ2-3; no clear D. Deletions cut 0 bases from V and 6 bases from J, with 17 bases between. There are 16 residues in the CDR3. Germline V CDR1 and CDR2: SGDLS, YYNGEE. Based on the CDR3 plus reference TRBV9 and TRBJ2-3, the full variable domain is DSGVTQTPKHLITATGQRVTLRCSPRSGDLSVYWYQQSLDQGLQFLIQYYNGEERAKGNILERFSAQQFPDLHSELNLSSLELGDSALYFCASSVEPTFLHDTQYFGPGTRLTVL.